This TCR beta chain was sequenced for a study of blood T cell repertoires in COVID-19. Study at large: The analysed material was cDNA or gDNA that came from T cells, B-cell-depleted T cells, or PBMCs.

Original analysis: Estimation of nucleated cell counts relied on the amplification of reference gene primers. Here immunoSEQ multiplex PCR was the method, and the copy in TCRdb shows in-frame clones only, minus some. That table gives V, J and clone size, and the DNA gave D and trimming. Of 140,000 or so clones in the sample, 79% were seen once. While infection was still active, Seattle patients were enrolled and then followed longitudinally. CDR1 is SGHRS and CDR2 is YFSETQ in the germline V gene. This CDR3 is built from 15 residues. V was clipped by 0 bases and J by 1 base; unmatched bases: 1. The specimen was peripheral blood. The genes are TRBV5-1 and TRBJ2-3; 8 bases are shared with TRBD2. The TCR sequence derives from a woman aged 70-85 years with COVID-19, enrolled during active disease. The CDR3 loop reads CASSLGRGGTDTQYF. The CDR3 nucleotides are TGCGCCAGCAGCTTGGGGCGGGGGGGCACAGATACGCAGTATTTT. Using reference TRBV5-1 and TRBJ2-3 for the parts outside the CDR3, the full variable domain is KAGVTQTPRYLIKTRGQQVTLSCSPISGHRSVSWYQQTPGQGLQFLFEYFSETQRNKGNFPGRFSGRQFSNSRSEMNVSTLELGDSALYLCASSLGRGGTDTQYFGPGTRLTVL.